This T cell receptor beta chain was sequenced for a study of blood T cell repertoires in COVID-19. Original methodology: Counts of nucleated cells, estimated from reference gene primer amplification, were obtained. TCRdb's copy holds only in-frame clones and misses some; the assay was immunoSEQ multiplex PCR. V and J calls plus clone size are reproduced from that table; the DNA served to infer D and trimming. The table records 400,000 to 500,000 clones, approximately 90% of them present only once. Researchers sorted participants into cohorts using their self-reported clinical history. The study recruited exposed participants who had met a COVID-19 case within 2 weeks before entry. The V segment lost 4 bases and the J segment 5 bases; nucleotides outside the gene matches: 5. This CDR3 region has 14 residues. From germline, CDR1 is MNHEY and CDR2 SVGAGI.

The sequencing input was PBMCs or T cells enriched from blood (not recorded which). This clonotype was sampled from a woman under 30 who had been exposed to COVID-19. V and J are TRBV6-5 and TRBJ2-7; 10 bases are shared with TRBD1. CDR3: CASSSGTGEDEQYF. The CDR3, as DNA: TGTGCCAGCAGTTCCGGGACAGGGGAGGACGAGCAGTACTTC.